The 13 T cell receptor beta chains given below trace back to one sample, sequenced in a study of response to subunit inactivated influenza vaccine. A single record per CDR3 protein comes from TCRdb applying MiXCR to the RT-PCR reads. The profile shows about half a million distinct CDR3 sequences, approximately 11% of them singletons. Material: PBMCs from blood, obtained roughly 47 days after vaccination. The receptors shown here come from a man in his forties or fifties who received an inactivated influenza vaccine.

The rearrangement links TRBV28 to TRBJ2-7, with a possible D match to TRBD2 (6 bases). Germline CDR1 reads MDHEN; CDR2 reads SYDVKM. The V end was cut by 2 bases, the J end by 3 bases, with 14 bases between. The CDR3 contains 15 residues. CDR3 bases: TGTGCCAGCAGTTTAAGCGGGCTCTTGGGCTACGAGCAGTACTTC. This encodes CASSLSGLLGYEQYF.

This chain uses TRBV29-1 with TRBJ2-1, with D unclear. Trimming pared 2 bases from V and 6 bases from J, leaving 14 bases between. CDR1 SQVTM and CDR2 ANQGSEA come from the germline V gene. The CDR3 covers 14 residues. CDR3 loop: CSVELGFGGNEQFF. The DNA for the CDR3 is TGCAGCGTTGAATTGGGGTTCGGCGGCAATGAGCAGTTCTTC.

This clonotype was seen a few times. The V and J genes are TRBV6-5 and TRBJ2-7, with D possibly being TRBD2 (6 bases). The V gene lost 8 bases and the J gene lost 4 bases, with 12 bases spanning the gap. This CDR3 spans 12 amino acids. CDR1 and CDR2 from the germline V gene are MNHEY and SVGAGI. The CDR3 here is CASESGDYEQYF. DNA for the CDR3: TGTGCCAGCGAGTCGGGAGATTACGAGCAGTACTTC.

The genes are TRBV7-2 and TRBJ2-2; D uncertain. The CDR3 has 15 amino acids. Trimming removed 0 bases from V and 5 bases from J, with 10 bases in between. Germline V CDR1 and CDR2: SGHTA, FQGNSA. Written as DNA, the CDR3 is TGTGCCAGCAGCTTAGCTGAGTTTAAAACCGGGGAGCTGTTTTTT. Translating it yields CASSLAEFKTGELFF.

This chain connects TRBV7-2 to TRBJ2-7, with D perhaps matching TRBD1 or TRBD2 (6 bases each). V was clipped by 5 bases and J by 3 bases, with 14 bases between them. Germline values: CDR1 SGHTA, CDR2 FQGNSA. The CDR3 spans 14 residues. The CDR3 spells CASSVTRGDYEQYF. As DNA, the CDR3 is TGTGCCAGCAGCGTAACTAGGGGGGACTACGAGCAGTACTTC.

V usage is TRBV7-9 and J usage is TRBJ2-6, with D perhaps TRBD1 (6 bases). The CDR3 covers 17 residues. Trimming pared 4 bases from V and 4 bases from J, leaving 17 bases between. Looked up from germline, CDR1 is SEHNR and CDR2 is FQNEAQ (reference sequence). The DNA for the CDR3 is TGTGCCAGCAGCTCAACTGTCACAGGGACAGGGGCCAACGTCCTGACTTTC. This translates into CASSSTVTGTGANVLTF.

This clonotype was seen only a few times. This rearrangement joins TRBV28 to TRBJ1-2; the match to TRBD1 covers 8 bases. CDR1 MDHEN and CDR2 SYDVKM come from the germline V gene. The CDR3 extends over 14 amino acids. J gave up 8 bases and V 5 bases, and 10 bases lay outside the gene matches. CDR3 in DNA: TGTGCCAGCAGTCCTGGACAGGGAATCCTCGGCTACACCTTC. It specifies CASSPGQGILGYTF.

The chain employs TRBV20-1 and TRBJ2-1; TRBD2 aligns across 7 bases. CDR1 DFQATT and CDR2 SNEGSKA come from the germline V gene (reference sequence). Losses at the gene ends were 3 bases for V and 6 bases for J; bases not matched to a gene: 11. The CDR3 is 15 amino acids. The CDR3 coding sequence is TGCAGTGCTAGTGGGGGAAACGAGCGGGGCAATGAGCAGTTCTTC. Encoded protein: CSASGGNERGNEQFF.

The chain couples TRBV29-1 to TRBJ1-1; a possible D gene is TRBD1 (5 bases). V lost 3 bases and J lost 8, with 7 bases in between. This CDR3 has 10 amino acids. Germline CDR1 and CDR2: SQVTM and ANQGSEA. The DNA for the CDR3 is TGCAGCGTTGACAGGGAGGAAGCTTTCTTT. This codes for CSVDREEAFF.

This clonotype showed up just a few times. The chain recombines TRBV5-1 with TRBJ2-1; weak D call: TRBD1 (6 bases). Germline CDR1 and CDR2: SGHRS and YFSETQ. This CDR3 is 14 amino acids long. Trimming took off 4 bases at V and 4 bases at J, with 12 bases between the two ends. The CDR3 protein is CASSTGQSYNEQFF. The CDR3 DNA sequence: TGCGCCAGCAGCACCGGACAGAGTTACAATGAGCAGTTCTTC.

This clonotype appeared many times. This sequence joins TRBV24-1 and TRBJ2-1; TRBD2 might be the D (5 bases). With 4 bases removed from V and 6 bases from J, the gap between germline ends came to 18 bases. The CDR3 totals 16 residues. Germline V CDR1 and CDR2: KGHDR, SFDVKD. DNA for the CDR3: TGTGCCACCAGTGAACCCATAGGCGGGTTAGTCAATGAGCAGTTCTTC. Translated: CATSEPIGGLVNEQFF.

The chain couples TRBV6-6 to TRBJ2-1; D gene ambiguous. This CDR3 has 11 amino acids. CDR1 and CDR2 from the germline V gene are MNHNY and SVGAGI (reference sequence). Trimming removed 7 bases from V and 8 bases from J, with 9 bases in between. The CDR3 loop is CASNREYEQFF. The CDR3 coding sequence is TGTGCCAGCAACCGAGAATATGAGCAGTTCTTC.

In the case of this clonotype: One end of the junction fails to match germline, which may point to a read error. The chain employs TRBV7-7 and TRBJ2-5, with 8 nucleotides matching TRBD2. Germline values: CDR1 SSHAT, CDR2 FNYEAQ (reference sequence). This CDR3 is 13 amino acids long. CDR3 DNA sequence: TGTGCTAGCAGCTTCGGGGGGGCCCAGACCCAGTACTTC. As protein: CASSFGGAQTQYF.